This T cell receptor (beta chain) was found in a study of high-grade serous ovarian cancer treatment subgroups. Across the study: Mean per sample: around 13,000 reads, some 8,100 unique TCR beta rearrangements. Study-level points and caveats: TCR clonal relatedness correlated positively with neoantigen level. Same-patient tumor repertoires overlapped at roughly 0.1 to 0.85; different patients barely overlapped.

Remarks on this clone: Its matching antigen is unknown.

Tumor samples were obtained before definitive surgery or chemotherapy. The CDR3 is 13 amino acids. Trimming removed 0 bases from V and 3 bases from J, with 6 bases in between. Germline V lookup: CDR1 MNHEY, CDR2 SMNVEV (reference sequence). Some clones are missing from TCRdb's copy, which holds only in-frame ones; the method was immunoSEQ multiplex PCR. Among more than 2,500 clones listed, roughly 87% were seen once. Material: tumor tissue. This receptor was identified in a human donor with high-grade serous ovarian cancer. The chain is built from TRBV27 and TRBJ2-7; a weak D match, TRBD1 (5 bases). CDR3: CASSLSQGYEQYF. The DNA for the CDR3 is TGTGCCAGCAGTTTATCCCAGGGCTACGAGCAGTACTTC.